This paragraph reports one T cell receptor beta chain. Its antigen remains unidentified. The sample belongs to a study of cytomegalovirus exposure and HLA in healthy donors. General observations from the study: Specificity of a few CMV-associated chains for CMV antigens was verified in vitro. An observed cluster of highly shared sequence variants was recorded as a likely sequencing artifact.

The PCR employed 60 Vbeta primers together with 13 Jbeta primers. TCRdb's copy holds only in-frame clones and misses some; the assay was immunoSEQ multiplex PCR. Among roughly 77,000 clones listed, roughly two thirds were seen once. Germline CDR1 and CDR2: LNHDA and SQIVND (reference sequence). The CDR3 runs 14 residues. With V trimmed by 8 bases and J by 0 bases, 3 bases remained unmatched. The sequenced material came from PBMCs. The source is a woman aged 45 to 65 in good health and CMV-seropositive. This rearrangement joins TRBV19 to TRBJ1-4; 7 bases are a match to TRBD1. The CDR3 sequence: CASWDRATNEKLFF. The CDR3 DNA reads as TGTGCCAGTTGGGACAGAGCAACTAATGAAAAACTGTTTTTT.